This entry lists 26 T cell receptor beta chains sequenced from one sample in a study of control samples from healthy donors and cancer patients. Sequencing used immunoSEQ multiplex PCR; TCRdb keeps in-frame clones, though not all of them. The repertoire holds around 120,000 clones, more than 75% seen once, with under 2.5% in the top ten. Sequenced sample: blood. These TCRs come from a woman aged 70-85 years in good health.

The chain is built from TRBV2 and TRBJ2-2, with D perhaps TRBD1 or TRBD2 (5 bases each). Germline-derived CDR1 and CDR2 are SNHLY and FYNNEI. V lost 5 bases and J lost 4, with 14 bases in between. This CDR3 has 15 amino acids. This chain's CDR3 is CASSRGGGGTGELFF. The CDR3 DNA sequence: TGTGCCAGCAGTCGCGGAGGTGGGGGCACCGGGGAGCTGTTTTTT.

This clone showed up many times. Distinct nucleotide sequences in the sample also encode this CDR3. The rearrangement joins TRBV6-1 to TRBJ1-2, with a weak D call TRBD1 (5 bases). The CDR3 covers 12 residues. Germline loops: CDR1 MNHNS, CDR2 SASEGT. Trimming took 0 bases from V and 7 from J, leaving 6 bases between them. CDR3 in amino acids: CASSEARGGYTF. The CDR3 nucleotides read TGTGCCAGCAGTGAAGCAAGGGGTGGCTACACCTTC.

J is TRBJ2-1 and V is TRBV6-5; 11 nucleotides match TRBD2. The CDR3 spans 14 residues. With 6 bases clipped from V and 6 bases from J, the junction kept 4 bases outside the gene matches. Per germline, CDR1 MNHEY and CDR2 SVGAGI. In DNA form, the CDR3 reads TGTGCCAGCAGACTAGCGGGGGCCCCCAATGAGCAGTTCTTC. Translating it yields CASRLAGAPNEQFF.

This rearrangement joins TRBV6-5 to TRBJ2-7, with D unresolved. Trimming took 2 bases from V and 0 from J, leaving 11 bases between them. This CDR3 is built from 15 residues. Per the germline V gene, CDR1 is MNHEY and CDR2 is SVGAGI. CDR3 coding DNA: TGTGCCAGCAGTTACCAGTCGTCAGCCTCCTACGAGCAGTACTTC. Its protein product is CASSYQSSASYEQYF.

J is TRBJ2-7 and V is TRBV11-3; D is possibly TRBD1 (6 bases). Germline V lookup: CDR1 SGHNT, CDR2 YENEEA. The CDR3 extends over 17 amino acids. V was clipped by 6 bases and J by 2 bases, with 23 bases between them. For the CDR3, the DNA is TGTGCCAGCAGTTATGGAACCGGTGGGACACATCCCTACGAGCAGTACTTC. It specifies CASSYGTGGTHPYEQYF. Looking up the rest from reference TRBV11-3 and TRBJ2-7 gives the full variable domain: EAGVVQSPRYKIIEKKQPVAFWCNPISGHNTLYWYLQNLGQGPELLIRYENEEAVDDSQLPKDRFSAERLKGVDSTLKIQPAELGDSAVYLCASSYGTGGTHPYEQYFGPGTRLTVT.

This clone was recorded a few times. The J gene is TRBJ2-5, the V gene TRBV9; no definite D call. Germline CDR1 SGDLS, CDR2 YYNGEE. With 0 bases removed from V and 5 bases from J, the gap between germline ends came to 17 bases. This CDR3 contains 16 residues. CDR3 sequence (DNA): TGTGCCAGCAGCGTAGGGAACTCCAACCAGCCCGAGACCCAGTACTTC. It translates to CASSVGNSNQPETQYF. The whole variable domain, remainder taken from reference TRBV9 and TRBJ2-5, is DSGVTQTPKHLITATGQRVTLRCSPRSGDLSVYWYQQSLDQGLQFLIQYYNGEERAKGNILERFSAQQFPDLHSELNLSSLELGDSALYFCASSVGNSNQPETQYFGPGTRLLVL.

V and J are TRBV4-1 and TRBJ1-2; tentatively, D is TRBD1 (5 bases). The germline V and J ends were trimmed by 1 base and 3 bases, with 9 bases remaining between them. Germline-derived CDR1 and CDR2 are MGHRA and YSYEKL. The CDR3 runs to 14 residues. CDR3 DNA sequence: TGCGCCAGCAGCCAAGCCCAGGGTTACTATGGCTACACCTTC. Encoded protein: CASSQAQGYYGYTF.

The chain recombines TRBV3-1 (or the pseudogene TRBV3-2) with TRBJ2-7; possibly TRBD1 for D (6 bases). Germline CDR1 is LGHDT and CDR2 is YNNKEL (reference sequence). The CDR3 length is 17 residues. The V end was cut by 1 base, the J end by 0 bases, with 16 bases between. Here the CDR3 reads CASSQVRDKQSSYEQYF. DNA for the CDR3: TGTGCCAGCAGCCAAGTTCGGGACAAACAGAGCTCCTACGAGCAGTACTTC.

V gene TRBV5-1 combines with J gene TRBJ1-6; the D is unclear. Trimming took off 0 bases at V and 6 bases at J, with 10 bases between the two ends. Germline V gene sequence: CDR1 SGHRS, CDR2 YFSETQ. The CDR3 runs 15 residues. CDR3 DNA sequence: TGCGCCAGCAGCTTGGCCTCGGATCTTAATTCACCCCTCCACTTT. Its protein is CASSLASDLNSPLHF.

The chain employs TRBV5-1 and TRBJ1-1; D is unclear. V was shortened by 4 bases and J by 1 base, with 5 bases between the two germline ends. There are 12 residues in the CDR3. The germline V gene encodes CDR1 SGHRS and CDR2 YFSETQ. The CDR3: CASSPGNTEAFF. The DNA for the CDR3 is TGCGCCAGCAGCCCAGGGAACACTGAAGCTTTCTTT. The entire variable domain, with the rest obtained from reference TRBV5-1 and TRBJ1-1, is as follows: KAGVTQTPRYLIKTRGQQVTLSCSPISGHRSVSWYQQTPGQGLQFLFEYFSETQRNKGNFPGRFSGRQFSNSRSEMNVSTLELGDSALYLCASSPGNTEAFFGQGTRLTVV.

In DNA, the CDR3 is TGTGCCAGCAGTAGACAGGGGGCGCGTGAAAAACTGTTTTTT. It translates to CASSRQGAREKLFF. This rearrangement joins TRBV2 to TRBJ1-4; 10 positions match TRBD1. The germline V gene encodes CDR1 SNHLY and CDR2 FYNNEI. Germline trimming cut 5 bases from V and 7 bases from J; bases unmatched to any gene: 4. The CDR3 sequence is 14 residues long.

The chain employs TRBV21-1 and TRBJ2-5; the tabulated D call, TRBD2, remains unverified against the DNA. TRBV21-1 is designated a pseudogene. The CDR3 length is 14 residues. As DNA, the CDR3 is TGTGCCAGCAGAGGGAGGGGGGGCAGAGAGACCCAGTACTTC. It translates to CASRGRGGRETQYF.

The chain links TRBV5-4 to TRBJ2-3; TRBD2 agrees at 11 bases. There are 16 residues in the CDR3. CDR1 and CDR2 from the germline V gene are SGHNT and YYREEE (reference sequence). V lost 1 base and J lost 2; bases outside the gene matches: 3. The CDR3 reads CASSLTSGGDTDTQYF. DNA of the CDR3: TGTGCCAGCAGCTTGACTAGCGGGGGAGACACAGATACGCAGTATTTT.

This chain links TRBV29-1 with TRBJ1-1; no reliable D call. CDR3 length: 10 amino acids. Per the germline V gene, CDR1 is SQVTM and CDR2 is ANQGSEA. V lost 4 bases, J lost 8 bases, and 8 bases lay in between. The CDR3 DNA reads TGCAGCGTTGGCGCAATGGAAGCTTTCTTT. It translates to CSVGAMEAFF.

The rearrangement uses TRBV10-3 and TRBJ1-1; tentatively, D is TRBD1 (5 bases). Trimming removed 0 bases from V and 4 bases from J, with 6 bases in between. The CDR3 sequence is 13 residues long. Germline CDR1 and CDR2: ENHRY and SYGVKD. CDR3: CAISESGVTEAFF. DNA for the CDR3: TGTGCCATCAGTGAGTCGGGGGTCACTGAAGCTTTCTTT.

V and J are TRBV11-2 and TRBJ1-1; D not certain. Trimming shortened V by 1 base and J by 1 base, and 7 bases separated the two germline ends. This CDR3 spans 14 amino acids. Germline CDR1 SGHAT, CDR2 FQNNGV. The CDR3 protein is CASSLAWENTEAFF. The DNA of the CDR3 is TGTGCCAGCAGCTTAGCGTGGGAGAACACTGAAGCTTTCTTT.

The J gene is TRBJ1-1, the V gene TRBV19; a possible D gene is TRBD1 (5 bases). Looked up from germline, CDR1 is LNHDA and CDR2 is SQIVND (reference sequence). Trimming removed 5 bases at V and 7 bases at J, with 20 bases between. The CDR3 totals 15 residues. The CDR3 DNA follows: TGTGCCAGTAGTGTTAGGGACGCCCGGGTCAATGAAGCTTTCTTT. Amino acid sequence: CASSVRDARVNEAFF.

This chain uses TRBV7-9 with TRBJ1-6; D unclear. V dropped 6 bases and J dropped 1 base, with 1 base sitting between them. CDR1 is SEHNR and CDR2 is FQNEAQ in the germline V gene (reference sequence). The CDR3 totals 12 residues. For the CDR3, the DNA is TGTGCCAGCAGTTCCTATAATTCACCCCTCCACTTT. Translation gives CASSSYNSPLHF.

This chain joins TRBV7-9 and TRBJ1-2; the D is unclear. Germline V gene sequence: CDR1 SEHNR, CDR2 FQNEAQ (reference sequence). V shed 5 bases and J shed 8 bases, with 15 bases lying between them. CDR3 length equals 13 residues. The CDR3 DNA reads TGTGCCAGCAGCCAGCGTCTATTGTGGGGCTACACCTTC. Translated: CASSQRLLWGYTF. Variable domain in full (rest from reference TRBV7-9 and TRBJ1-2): DTGVSQNPRHKITKRGQNVTFRCDPISEHNRLYWYRQTLGQGPEFLTYFQNEAQLEKSRLLSDRFSAERPKGSFSTLEIQRTEQGDSAMYLCASSQRLLWGYTFGSGTRLTVV.

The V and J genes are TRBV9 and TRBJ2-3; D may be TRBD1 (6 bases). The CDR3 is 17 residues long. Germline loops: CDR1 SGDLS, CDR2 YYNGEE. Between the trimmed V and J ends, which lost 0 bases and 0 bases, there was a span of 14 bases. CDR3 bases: TGTGCCAGCAGCGTAGGGAGGACAGCAACTAGCACAGATACGCAGTATTTT. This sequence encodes CASSVGRTATSTDTQYF.

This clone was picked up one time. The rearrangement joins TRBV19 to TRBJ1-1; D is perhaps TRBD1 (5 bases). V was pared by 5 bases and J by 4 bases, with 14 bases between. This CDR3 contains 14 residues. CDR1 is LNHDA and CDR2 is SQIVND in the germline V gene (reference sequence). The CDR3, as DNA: TGTGCCAGTAGTGTAACAGGTTTCCCCACTGAAGCTTTCTTT. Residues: CASSVTGFPTEAFF. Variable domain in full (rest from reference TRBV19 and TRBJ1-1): DGGITQSPKYLFRKEGQNVTLSCEQNLNHDAMYWYRQDPGQGLRLIYYSQIVNDFQKGDIAEGYSVSREKKESFPLTVTSAQKNPTAFYLCASSVTGFPTEAFFGQGTRLTVV.

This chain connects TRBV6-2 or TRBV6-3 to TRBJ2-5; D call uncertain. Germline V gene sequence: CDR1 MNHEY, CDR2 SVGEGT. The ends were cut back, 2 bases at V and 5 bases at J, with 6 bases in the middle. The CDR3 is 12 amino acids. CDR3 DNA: TGTGCCAGCAGTTACCCCAGGGAGACCCAGTACTTC. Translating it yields CASSYPRETQYF.

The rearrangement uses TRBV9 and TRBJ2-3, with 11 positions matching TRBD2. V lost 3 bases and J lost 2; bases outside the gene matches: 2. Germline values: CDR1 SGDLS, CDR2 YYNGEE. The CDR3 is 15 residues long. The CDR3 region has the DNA TGTGCCAGCAGCGCGACTAGCGGGGACACAGATACGCAGTATTTT. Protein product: CASSATSGDTDTQYF.

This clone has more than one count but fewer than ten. The DNA for the CDR3 is TGTGCCAGTAGTCCCGGACTTGAGTACGAGCAGTACTTC. Encoded protein: CASSPGLEYEQYF. V and J are TRBV19 and TRBJ2-7; D might be TRBD2 (5 bases). CDR3 length: 13 residues. Trimming stripped 5 bases from V and 4 bases from J, with 12 bases between. Germline V gives CDR1 LNHDA, CDR2 SQIVND (reference sequence).

The CDR3 reads CASRGGEETQYF. CDR3 nucleotide sequence: TGTGCCAGCCGGGGGGGGGAGGAGACCCAGTACTTC. V gene TRBV6-5 combines with J gene TRBJ2-5; 8 bases are shared with TRBD2. CDR1 is MNHEY, CDR2 SVGAGI, per germline. V trimming: 8 bases; J trimming: 5 bases; junction bases outside the gene matches: 4. This CDR3 spans 12 amino acids.

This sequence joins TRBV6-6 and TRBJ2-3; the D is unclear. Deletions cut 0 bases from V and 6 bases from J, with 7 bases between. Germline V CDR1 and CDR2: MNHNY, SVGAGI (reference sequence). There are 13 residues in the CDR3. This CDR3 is CASSYSKGDTQYF. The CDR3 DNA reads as TGTGCCAGCAGTTACTCGAAAGGGGATACGCAGTATTTT.